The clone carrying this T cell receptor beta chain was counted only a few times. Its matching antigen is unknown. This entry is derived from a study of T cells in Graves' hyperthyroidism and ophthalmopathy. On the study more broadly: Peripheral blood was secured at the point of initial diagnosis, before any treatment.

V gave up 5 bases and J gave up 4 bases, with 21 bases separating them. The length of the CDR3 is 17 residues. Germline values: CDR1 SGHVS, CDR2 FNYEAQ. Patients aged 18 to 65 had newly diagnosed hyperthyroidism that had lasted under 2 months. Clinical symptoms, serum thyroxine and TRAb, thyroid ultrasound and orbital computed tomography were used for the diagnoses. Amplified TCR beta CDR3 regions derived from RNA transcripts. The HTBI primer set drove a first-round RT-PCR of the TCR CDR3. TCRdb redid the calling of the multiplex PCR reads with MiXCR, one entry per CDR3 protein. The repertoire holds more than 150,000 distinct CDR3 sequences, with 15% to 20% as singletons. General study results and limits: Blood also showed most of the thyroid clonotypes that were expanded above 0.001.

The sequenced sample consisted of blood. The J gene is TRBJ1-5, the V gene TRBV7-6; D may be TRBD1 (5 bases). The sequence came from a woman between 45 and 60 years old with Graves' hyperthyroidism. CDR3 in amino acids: CASSLIASRGENQPQHF. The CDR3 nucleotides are TGTGCCAGCAGCCTTATCGCGTCACGGGGGGAAAATCAGCCCCAGCATTTT.